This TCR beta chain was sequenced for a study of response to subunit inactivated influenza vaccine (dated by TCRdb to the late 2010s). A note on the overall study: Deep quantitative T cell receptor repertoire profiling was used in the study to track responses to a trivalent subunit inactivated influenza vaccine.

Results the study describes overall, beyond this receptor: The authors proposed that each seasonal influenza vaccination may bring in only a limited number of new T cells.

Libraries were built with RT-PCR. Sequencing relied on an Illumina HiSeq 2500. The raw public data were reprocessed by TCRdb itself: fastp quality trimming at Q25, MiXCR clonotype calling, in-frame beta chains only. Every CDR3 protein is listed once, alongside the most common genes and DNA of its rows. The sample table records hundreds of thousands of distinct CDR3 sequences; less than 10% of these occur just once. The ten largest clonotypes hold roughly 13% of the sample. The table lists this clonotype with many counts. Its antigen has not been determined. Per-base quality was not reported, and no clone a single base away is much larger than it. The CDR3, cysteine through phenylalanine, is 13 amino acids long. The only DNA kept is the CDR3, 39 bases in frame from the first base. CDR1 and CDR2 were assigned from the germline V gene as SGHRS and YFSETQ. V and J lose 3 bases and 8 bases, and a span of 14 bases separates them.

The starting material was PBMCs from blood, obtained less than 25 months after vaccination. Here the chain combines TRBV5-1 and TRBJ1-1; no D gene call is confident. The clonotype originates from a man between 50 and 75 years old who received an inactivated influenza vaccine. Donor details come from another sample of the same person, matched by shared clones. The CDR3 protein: CASSSGPPQEAFF. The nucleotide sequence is TGCGCCAGCAGCTCTGGACCTCCACAGGAAGCTTTCTTT.